This T cell receptor beta chain came from a study (dated by TCRdb to about 2013). The sequencer listed for this sample is Illumina Genome Analyzer IIx. In TCRdb, the public reads were trimmed at Q25 with fastp and aligned with MiXCR, with productive beta chains retained. Rows matching on CDR3 protein sequence are summarized as one entry with the most common DNA and genes. The sample contains about 15,000 distinct CDR3 sequences, around 34% of them found a single time. The ten largest clones take up about 16% of the sample. This clonotype has a count of ten or more. It has no known antigen specificity. No base quality information exists; no much larger clone differs at one position. The CDR3 spans 14 residues, from the cysteine through the phenylalanine. Kept here is only the CDR3 DNA, which spans 42 bases and is read in frame from base 1. The V end loses 0 bases and the J end loses 5 bases, and a stretch of 10 bases separates them. The germline V gene yields SQVTM for CDR1 and ANQGSEA for CDR2.

This clonotype was sampled from a human donor. The sequenced material came from blood. The rearranged segments are TRBV29-1 and TRBJ2-2, and possibly TRBD1, on 6 matching bases. The bases are TGCAGCGTTGAAGAAGGGGGTGGGACCGGGGAGCTGTTTTTT. This encodes CSVEEGGGTGELFF.